Listed here is a single T cell receptor beta chain. In the authors' workflow: Counts of nucleated cells, estimated from reference gene primer amplification, were obtained. The method was immunoSEQ multiplex PCR; TCRdb's version includes in-frame clones alone and lacks a portion of them. V and J calls and clone size come straight from that table; D and trimming were deduced from the DNA. The sample has more than 75,000 clones; around 88% are singletons. The sample comes from a study of blood T cell repertoires in COVID-19. Looking at the study overall: The United States, Italy and Spain provided the acute and convalescent COVID-19 samples. PBMCs, B-cell-depleted T cells, or T cells were the source of the cDNA or gDNA that made up the material.

Germline CDR1 is LNHDA and CDR2 is SQIVND (reference sequence). CDR3 length: 15 residues. V lost 3 bases to trimming and J lost 6 bases; unmatched junction nucleotides: 3. This receptor was identified in a man between 25 and 39 years old with acute or convalescent COVID-19. The sequencing input was peripheral blood. The chain couples TRBV19 to TRBJ2-1; 12 bases agree with TRBD2. The CDR3 loop is CASSILAGGINEQFF. DNA for the CDR3: TGTGCCAGTAGTATTCTAGCGGGGGGGATCAATGAGCAGTTCTTC.